Below, 19 T cell receptor beta chains from the same sample are listed, as sequenced in a study of T cells in women clearing cervical HPV infection. Only in-frame clones appear in the TCRdb table, and some are missing; sequencing was by immunoSEQ multiplex PCR. The sample spans tens of thousands of clones; the ten largest clones claim 5.2%. The sample taken for sequencing was blood buffy coat. These receptors came from a woman aged 18-70 years with a cervical HPV16 infection that either progressed to CIN3+ or cleared (not recorded which).

By frequency, this clone registers medium-sized. The read finishes 3 residues shy of the CDR3 end, and the germline J gene is used to complete it. The gene calls are TRBV18 and TRBJ1-4, with 7 bases lining up with TRBD1. Trimming removed 3 bases from V and 5 bases from J; junction bases left unmatched: 6. The CDR3 has 15 amino acids. Germline assignment: CDR1 KGHSH and CDR2 LQKENI. The sequenced CDR3 bases are TGTGCCAGCTCACCTAACAGGGGACGAAATGAAAAA. The encoded protein is CASSPNRGRNEK. The whole CDR3 protein is CASSPNRGRNEKLFF.

Comment on this clone: The read comes to an end 3 residues before the CDR3 does, leaving the germline J gene to fill in the end. The gene calls are TRBV5-6 and TRBJ2-4; D gene ambiguous. CDR3 length: 13 amino acids. CDR1 is SGHDT, CDR2 YYEEEE, per germline. The part of the CDR3 DNA that was read is TGTGCCAGCACCCTATGGGCTGAAGAGACT. Protein product: CASTLWAEET. The whole CDR3 protein is CASTLWAEETQYF.

Turning to this clone: The read finishes 3 residues shy of the CDR3 end, and the germline J gene is used to complete it. This sequence joins TRBV2 and TRBJ2-2; 11 bases are a match to TRBD1. The V gene's germline CDR1 is SNHLY and CDR2 FYNNEI. The CDR3 has 15 amino acids. The ends lost 6 bases at V and 7 bases at J; junction bases unmatched: 7. CDR3 DNA, as far as it was read: TGTGCCAGCAGCCTCCGGGACAGGGGGATCGGGGAG. Translated, it gives CASSLRDRGIGE. The entire CDR3 sequence reads CASSLRDRGIGELFF.

Measured by frequency, this clone is medium-sized. The CDR3 end lies 3 residues beyond the end of the read and is filled in from the germline J gene. This chain uses TRBV5-4 with TRBJ2-1, with TRBD1 matching over 9 bases. The junction had 4 bases not matched to a gene; V was cut back by 4 bases and J by 8 bases. The germline gives CDR1 SGHNT, CDR2 YYREEE (reference sequence). The CDR3 loop spans 13 amino acids. Partial CDR3 DNA: TGTGCCAGCAGCGGCGGACAGGGGTATGAG. It translates to CASSGGQGYE. The full-length CDR3 reads as CASSGGQGYEQFF. The variable domain in full, completed from reference TRBV5-4 and TRBJ2-1, reads ETGVTQSPTHLIKTRGQQVTLRCSSQSGHNTVSWYQQALGQGPQFIFQYYREEENGRGNFPPRFSGLQFPNYSSELNVNALELDDSALYLCASSGGQGYEQFFGPGTRLTVL.

Details on this clone: The read gets to within 3 residues of the CDR3 end, and the germline J gene fills in the rest. The rearrangement uses TRBV6-2 or TRBV6-3 and TRBJ2-3, with 7 bases matching TRBD2. The CDR3 length is 15 residues. Germline values: CDR1 MNHEY, CDR2 SVGEGT. The CDR3 loop reads CASTPGGGEQETQYF. The part of the CDR3 DNA that was read is TGTGCCAGCACTCCTGGGGGGGGAGAACAAGAGACG.

Frequency places this clone as medium-sized. The read ends 3 residues before the CDR3 terminus; that terminus is restored from the germline J gene. This sequence joins TRBV18 and TRBJ2-3, with 15 bases identical to TRBD2. The length of the CDR3 is 17 residues. V lost 3 bases and J lost 0; bases outside the gene matches: 1. Looked up from germline, CDR1 is KGHSH and CDR2 is LQKENI. The sequenced part of the CDR3 DNA is TGTGCCAGCTCACCTGGGACTAGCGGGGGGAGCACAGATACG. It is translated as CASSPGTSGGSTDT. From start to end, the CDR3 is CASSPGTSGGSTDTQYF.

With respect to this clone: Sequence at one end of the junction differs from germline and may be a read error. Sequencing ends 3 residues short of the CDR3 end; the germline J gene provides the rest. This sample includes further DNA sequences coding for the same CDR3. The chain combines TRBV19 with TRBJ1-2, with TRBD1 matching over 8 bases. The length of the CDR3 is 13 residues. Germline CDR1 is LNHDA and CDR2 is SQIVND (reference sequence). The covered CDR3 bases are TGTGCCAGTGCGGGACAGGACGGCTATGGA. Translating gives CASAGQDGYG. The entire CDR3 reads CASAGQDGYGYTF.

As for this clone: The missing CDR3 end, 3 residues past where the read stops, is filled in from the germline J gene. This chain uses TRBV6-2 or TRBV6-3 with TRBJ1-1; 9 positions match TRBD1. Germline assignment: CDR1 MNHEY and CDR2 SVGEGT. The CDR3 has 14 amino acids. V was clipped by 5 bases and J by 3 bases; unmatched bases: 4. CDR3 loop: CASSTGQGYTEAFF. The sequenced CDR3 bases are TGTGCCAGCAGTACCGGACAGGGGTACACTGAA.

As concerns this clone: The missing CDR3 end, 3 residues past where the read stops, is filled in from the germline J gene. This rearrangement joins TRBV10-3 to TRBJ1-5; D gene unclear. From germline, CDR1 is ENHRY and CDR2 SYGVKD. The CDR3 consists of 14 residues. V was pared by 0 bases and J by 3 bases, with 6 bases between. The CDR3 loop reads CAISESAVNQPQHF. CDR3 DNA, as far as it was read: TGTGCCATCAGTGAGTCGGCAGTCAATCAGCCC.

A word on this clone: The read ends 3 residues before the CDR3 terminus; that terminus is restored from the germline J gene. The J gene is TRBJ2-1, the V gene TRBV2; the match to TRBD1 covers 8 bases. The CDR3 has 16 residues. V lost 5 bases, J lost 3 bases, and 9 bases stayed unmatched. In germline, CDR1 is SNHLY, CDR2 FYNNEI. CDR3 sequence: CASSKETGDLYNEQFF. The sequenced CDR3 bases are TGTGCCAGCAGTAAGGAGACAGGGGATCTCTACAATGAG.

In the case of this clone: Read data end 3 residues before the CDR3 end; the end is taken from the germline J gene. The chain has TRBV12-3 or TRBV12-4 and TRBJ2-1, with D possibly TRBD2 on 6 matching bases. V lost 6 bases to trimming and J lost 5 bases, with 17 bases between them. The CDR3 runs to 15 residues. CDR3 residues: CASSRDWGGHNEQFF. CDR3 DNA (partial): TGTGCCAGCAGCCGGGACTGGGGTGGCCACAATGAG.

Note on this clone: The read falls 3 residues short of the CDR3 end, and the missing part is taken from the germline J gene. This sequence joins TRBV2 and TRBJ1-5; D may be TRBD1 (5 bases). Germline CDR1 SNHLY, CDR2 FYNNEI. The CDR3 runs to 14 residues. Deletions cut 2 bases from V and 1 base from J, with 6 bases between. The sequenced part of the CDR3 DNA is TGTGCCAGCAGTGAATCAGGGAGCAATCAGCCC. Its translation is CASSESGSNQP. The whole CDR3 protein reads CASSESGSNQPQHF.

A note on this clone: The read gets to within 3 residues of the CDR3 end, and the germline J gene fills in the rest. The chain joins TRBV19 to TRBJ2-3, with D perhaps TRBD1 (6 bases). The CDR3 is made up of 17 amino acids. Germline V gene sequence: CDR1 LNHDA, CDR2 SQIVND (reference sequence). CDR3 bases read: TGTGCCAGTAGTTCCCGACAGGCATTGTACAGCAATCAGCCG. Protein: CASSSRQALYSNQP. The full CDR3 is CASSSRQALYSNQPQYF.

Partial CDR3 DNA: TGTGCCGGAGACCGGGACAGGGGTTATCAGGCTGGAAACACC. The encoded protein is CAGDRDRGYQAGNT. In full, the CDR3 is CAGDRDRGYQAGNTIYF. J is TRBJ1-3 and V is TRBV30; 10 bases agree with TRBD1. The CDR3 end falls 3 residues outside the read, so it is completed with the germline J gene. There are 17 residues in the CDR3. The trim removed 8 bases at V and 2 bases at J, leaving 15 bases unmatched. The V gene's germline CDR1 is GTSNPN and CDR2 SVGIG (reference sequence).

With respect to this clone: Read data end 3 residues before the CDR3 end; the end is taken from the germline J gene. The chain is built from TRBV5-5 and TRBJ1-1, with D possibly TRBD1 on 5 matching bases. Trimming cost V 0 bases and J 1 base, with 10 bases left between them. Per germline, CDR1 SGHKS and CDR2 YYEKEE (reference sequence). The CDR3 runs to 15 residues. CDR3 loop: CASSLAGRANTEAFF. The covered CDR3 bases are TGTGCCAGCAGCTTGGCCGGCAGGGCGAACACTGAA.

On this clone: Coverage ceases 3 residues before the CDR3 finishes, and the germline J gene fills in the end. J is TRBJ2-5 and V is TRBV19; TRBD2 is a possible D gene (6 bases). The CDR3 has 15 amino acids. Germline CDR1 and CDR2: LNHDA and SQIVND (reference sequence). The V end lost 3 bases, the J end lost 3 bases, and 14 bases lay between the germline ends. CDR3 DNA, as far as it was read: TGTGCCAGTAGTATGAGGGCGGGGTGGGAAGAGACC. Translated, it gives CASSMRAGWEET. The full CDR3 protein reads CASSMRAGWEETQYF.

CDR3: CASSSTSGGSYEQYF. CDR3 DNA, as far as it was read: TGTGCCAGCAGCTCGACTAGCGGGGGTTCCTACGAG. J is TRBJ2-7 and V is TRBV7-2, with 12 bases lining up with TRBD2. The CDR3 end falls 3 residues outside the read, so it is completed with the germline J gene. The CDR3 runs 15 residues. V was clipped by 4 bases and J by 1 base; unmatched bases: 2. The germline CDR1 and CDR2 sequences are SGHTA and FQGNSA.

As for this clone: The read ends 3 residues before the CDR3 terminus; that terminus is restored from the germline J gene. The chain couples TRBV19 to TRBJ2-7, with D perhaps TRBD1 (5 bases). CDR3 length equals 13 residues. Germline V gene sequence: CDR1 LNHDA, CDR2 SQIVND (reference sequence). Trimming removed 3 bases at V and 3 bases at J, with 9 bases between. The CDR3 sequence: CASSIEGVYEQYF. Partial CDR3 DNA: TGTGCCAGTAGTATTGAAGGGGTCTACGAG.

As regards this clone: The CDR3 end lies 3 residues beyond the end of the read and is filled in from the germline J gene. The chain couples TRBV29-1 to TRBJ2-1; possible D gene TRBD1, 6 bases. V dropped 7 bases and J dropped 7 bases, with 17 bases sitting between them. Germline CDR1 reads SQVTM; CDR2 reads ANQGSEA. The CDR3 is 13 amino acids. CDR3: CSGTEQGTNEQFF. CDR3 DNA (partial): TGCAGCGGCACCGAACAGGGAACTAATGAG.